The 9 T cell receptor beta chains presented below share a single source sample, sequenced in a study of T cells after yellow fever vaccination. TCRdb independently ran MiXCR on the 5' RACE reads; one entry per CDR3 protein. The sample lists roughly 250,000 distinct CDR3 sequences; 10% to 15% were seen once. This specimen was CD4+ T cells sorted from PBMCs, taken 45 days after the yellow fever booster vaccination. The receptor set was obtained from a man younger than 45 who received the YFV17D yellow fever vaccine.

This clonotype was seen more than once but under ten times. The J gene is TRBJ2-5, the V gene TRBV12-3 or TRBV12-4, with a tentative D call TRBD2 (6 bases). The CDR3 consists of 16 residues. The ends were cut back, 4 bases at V and 2 bases at J, with 17 bases in the middle. For the CDR3, the DNA is TGTGCCAGCAGTTCAACCAGCGGAGGGGAGCAAGAGACCCAGTACTTC. Its protein is CASSSTSGGEQETQYF.

The J gene is TRBJ2-7, the V gene TRBV20-1; TRBD1 is a possible D gene (5 bases). Trimming cost V 2 bases and J 6 bases, with 17 bases left between them. The germline CDR1 and CDR2 sequences are DFQATT and SNEGSKA (reference sequence). The CDR3 extends over 14 amino acids. In nucleotides, the CDR3 is TGCAGTGCTAGAAAAGACGGCGACAGTCTCGAGCAGTACTTC. Translation gives CSARKDGDSLEQYF.

This CDR3 reads CASSQVEGNTEAFF. Here the CDR3 DNA reads TGTGCCAGCAGCCAAGTTGAAGGTAACACTGAAGCTTTCTTT. This sequence joins TRBV3-1 and TRBJ1-1; no reliable D call. In germline, CDR1 is LGHDT, CDR2 YNNKEL (reference sequence). V was cut by 1 base and J by 2 bases, with 8 bases left in between. CDR3 length: 14 amino acids.

The J gene is TRBJ2-2, the V gene TRBV19, with TRBD1 as a possible D gene (5 bases). Deletions cut 6 bases from V and 4 bases from J, with 12 bases between. There are 14 residues in the CDR3. Per germline, CDR1 LNHDA and CDR2 SQIVND (reference sequence). In nucleotides, the CDR3 is TGTGCCAGTAGGAACCAGGGCGGCACCGGGGAGCTGTTTTTT. Translated, it gives CASRNQGGTGELFF.

A few counts support this clonotype. The chain carries TRBV10-3 and TRBJ1-1, with a tentative D call TRBD1 (6 bases). The V gene's germline CDR1 is ENHRY and CDR2 SYGVKD. The CDR3 is 12 residues long. Trimming stripped 8 bases from V and 3 bases from J, with 10 bases between. This CDR3 reads CAIGGGDTEAFF. The CDR3 DNA reads as TGTGCCATCGGAGGGGGGGACACTGAAGCTTTCTTT.

This sequence joins TRBV7-9 and TRBJ2-3; TRBD2 might be the D (5 bases). From germline, CDR1 is SEHNR and CDR2 FQNEAQ (reference sequence). This CDR3 has 14 amino acids. Trimming left V 5 bases short and J 5 bases short, with 14 bases between. Here the CDR3 reads CASSGLYVIDTQYF. The CDR3 DNA follows: TGTGCCAGCAGCGGACTGTATGTGATAGATACGCAGTATTTT.

The table lists this clonotype with a few counts. The genes are TRBV20-1 and TRBJ2-2; 7 bases line up with TRBD1. Germline-derived CDR1 and CDR2 are DFQATT and SNEGSKA (reference sequence). Trimming took 5 bases from V and 2 from J; bases not matched to a gene: 11. The CDR3 is 16 amino acids. CDR3 sequence reads: CSARDRVGENTGELFF. CDR3 DNA: TGCAGTGCTCGCGACAGGGTGGGGGAAAACACCGGGGAGCTGTTTTTT.

This chain joins TRBV27 and TRBJ1-1; a possible D gene is TRBD1 (5 bases). This CDR3 is 16 amino acids long. Trimming shortened V by 0 bases and J by 1 base, and 12 bases separated the two germline ends. Germline CDR1 MNHEY, CDR2 SMNVEV (reference sequence). CDR3 residues: CASSLSRGRANTEAFF. CDR3 sequence (DNA): TGTGCCAGCAGTTTATCAAGGGGAAGGGCGAACACTGAAGCTTTCTTT.

The rearrangement links TRBV7-2 to TRBJ2-7; a weak D match, TRBD2 (6 bases). CDR3 length equals 15 residues. V was pared by 0 bases and J by 0 bases, with 9 bases between. Germline CDR1 reads SGHTA; CDR2 reads FQGNSA. The CDR3 loop is CASSLALGSSYEQYF. The DNA of the CDR3 is TGTGCCAGCAGCTTAGCGCTCGGGAGCTCCTACGAGCAGTACTTC.